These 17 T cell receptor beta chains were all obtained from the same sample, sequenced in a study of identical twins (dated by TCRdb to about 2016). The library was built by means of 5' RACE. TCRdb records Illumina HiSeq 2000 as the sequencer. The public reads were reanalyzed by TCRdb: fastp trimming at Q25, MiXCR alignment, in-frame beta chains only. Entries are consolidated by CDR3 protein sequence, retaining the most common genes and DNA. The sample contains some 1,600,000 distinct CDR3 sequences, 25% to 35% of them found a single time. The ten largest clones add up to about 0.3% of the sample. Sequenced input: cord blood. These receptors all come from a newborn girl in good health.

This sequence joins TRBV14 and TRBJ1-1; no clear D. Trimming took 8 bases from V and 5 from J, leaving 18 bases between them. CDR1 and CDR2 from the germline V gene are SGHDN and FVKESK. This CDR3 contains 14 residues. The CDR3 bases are TGTGCCAGCGGCCCTGACACCTTAAGGACTGAAGCTTTCTTT. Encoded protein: CASGPDTLRTEAFF.

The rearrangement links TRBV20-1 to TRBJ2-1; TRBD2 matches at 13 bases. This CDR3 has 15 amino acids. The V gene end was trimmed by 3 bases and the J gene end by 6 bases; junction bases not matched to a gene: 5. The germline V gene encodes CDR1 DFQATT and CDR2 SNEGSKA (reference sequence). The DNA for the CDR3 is TGCAGTGCTAGCTCTTGGACTAGCGGGAGCAATGAGCAGTTCTTC. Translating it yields CSASSWTSGSNEQFF.

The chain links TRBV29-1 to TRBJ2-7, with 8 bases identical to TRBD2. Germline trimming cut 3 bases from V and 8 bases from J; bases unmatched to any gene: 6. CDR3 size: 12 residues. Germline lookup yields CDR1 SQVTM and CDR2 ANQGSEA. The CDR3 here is CSVDGGRSKQYF. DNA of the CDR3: TGCAGCGTTGACGGCGGGAGGAGCAAGCAGTACTTC.

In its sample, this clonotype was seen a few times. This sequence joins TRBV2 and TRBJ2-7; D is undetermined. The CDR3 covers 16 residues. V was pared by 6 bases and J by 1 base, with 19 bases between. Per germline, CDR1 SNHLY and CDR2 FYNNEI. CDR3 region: CASSSPFDGYSYEQYF. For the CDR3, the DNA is TGTGCCAGCAGCTCCCCCTTCGACGGGTATTCCTACGAGCAGTACTTC.

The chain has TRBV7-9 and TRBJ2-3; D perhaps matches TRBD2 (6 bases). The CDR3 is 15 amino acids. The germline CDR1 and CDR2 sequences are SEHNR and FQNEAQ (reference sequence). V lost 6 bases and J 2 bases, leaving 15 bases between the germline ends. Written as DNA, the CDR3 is TGTGCCAGCAGATCTACGGGGACTCCCACAGATACGCAGTATTTT. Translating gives CASRSTGTPTDTQYF.

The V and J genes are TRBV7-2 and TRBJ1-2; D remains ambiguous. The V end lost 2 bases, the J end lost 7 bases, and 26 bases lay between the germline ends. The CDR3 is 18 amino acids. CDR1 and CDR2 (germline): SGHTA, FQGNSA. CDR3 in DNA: TGTGCCAGCAGCTTAAGTGTTTTGGCGATCGCTCCGAATGGTGGCTACACCTTC. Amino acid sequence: CASSLSVLAIAPNGGYTF.

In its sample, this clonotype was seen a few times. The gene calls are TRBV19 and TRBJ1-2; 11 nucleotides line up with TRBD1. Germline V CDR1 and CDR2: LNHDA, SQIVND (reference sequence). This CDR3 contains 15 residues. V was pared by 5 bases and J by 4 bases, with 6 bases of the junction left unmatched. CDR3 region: CASSLWDRGAYGYTF. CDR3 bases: TGTGCCAGTAGTCTCTGGGACAGGGGGGCCTATGGCTACACCTTC.

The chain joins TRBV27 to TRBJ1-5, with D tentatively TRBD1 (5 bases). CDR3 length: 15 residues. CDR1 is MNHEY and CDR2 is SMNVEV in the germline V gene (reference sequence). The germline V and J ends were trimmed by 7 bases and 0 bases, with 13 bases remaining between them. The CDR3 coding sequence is TGTGCCAGCAATGGGACGGAGGATAGCAATCAGCCCCAGCATTTT. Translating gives CASNGTEDSNQPQHF.

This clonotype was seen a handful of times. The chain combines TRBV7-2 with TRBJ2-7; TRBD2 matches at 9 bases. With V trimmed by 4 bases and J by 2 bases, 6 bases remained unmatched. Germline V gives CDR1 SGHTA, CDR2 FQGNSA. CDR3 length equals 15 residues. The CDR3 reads CASSSRSSGAYEQYF. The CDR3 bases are TGTGCCAGCAGCTCCCGATCTAGCGGGGCCTACGAGCAGTACTTC. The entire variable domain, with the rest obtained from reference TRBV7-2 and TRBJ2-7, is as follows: GAGVSQSPSNKVTEKGKDVELRCDPISGHTALYWYRQSLGQGLEFLIYFQGNSAPDKSGLPSDRFSAERTGGSVSTLTIQRTQQEDSAVYLCASSSRSSGAYEQYFGPGTRLTVT.

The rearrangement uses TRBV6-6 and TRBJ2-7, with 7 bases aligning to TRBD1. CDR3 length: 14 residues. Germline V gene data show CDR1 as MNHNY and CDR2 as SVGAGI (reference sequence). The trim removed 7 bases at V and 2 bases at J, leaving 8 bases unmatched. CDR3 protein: CASIGAGGPYEQYF. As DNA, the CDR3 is TGTGCCAGCATCGGGGCAGGGGGACCCTACGAGCAGTACTTC.

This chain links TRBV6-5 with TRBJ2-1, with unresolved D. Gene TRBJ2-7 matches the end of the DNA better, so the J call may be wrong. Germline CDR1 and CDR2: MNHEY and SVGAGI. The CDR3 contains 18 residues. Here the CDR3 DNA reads TGTGCCAGCAGTTACTCCTCCCTTGGCCTCCTCAGCTACAATGAGCAGTACTTC. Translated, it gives CASSYSSLGLLSYNEQYF.

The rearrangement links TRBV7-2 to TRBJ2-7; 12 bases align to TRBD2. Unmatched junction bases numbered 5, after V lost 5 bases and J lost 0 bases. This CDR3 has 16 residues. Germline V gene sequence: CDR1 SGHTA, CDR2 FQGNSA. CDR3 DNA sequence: TGTGCCAGCAGCCGACTAGCGGGGGTCCCCTCCTACGAGCAGTACTTC. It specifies CASSRLAGVPSYEQYF.

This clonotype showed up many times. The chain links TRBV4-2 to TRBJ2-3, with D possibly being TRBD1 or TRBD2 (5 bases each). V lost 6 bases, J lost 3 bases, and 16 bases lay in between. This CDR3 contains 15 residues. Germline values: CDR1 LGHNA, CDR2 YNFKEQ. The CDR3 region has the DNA TGTGCCAGCAGTCCCCGGGACCGGAGGACAGATACGCAGTATTTT. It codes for CASSPRDRRTDTQYF.

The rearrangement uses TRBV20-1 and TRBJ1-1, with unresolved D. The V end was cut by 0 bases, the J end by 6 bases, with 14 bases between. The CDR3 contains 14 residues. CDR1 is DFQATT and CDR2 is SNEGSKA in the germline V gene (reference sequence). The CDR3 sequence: CSARDGSLEAEAFF. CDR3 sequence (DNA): TGCAGTGCTAGAGATGGCAGTTTGGAGGCTGAAGCTTTCTTT.

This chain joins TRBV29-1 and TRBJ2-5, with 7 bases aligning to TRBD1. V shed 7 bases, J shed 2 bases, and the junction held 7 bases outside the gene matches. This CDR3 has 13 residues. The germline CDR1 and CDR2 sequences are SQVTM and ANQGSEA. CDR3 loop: CSAATGPQETQYF. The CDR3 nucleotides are TGCAGCGCTGCGACAGGGCCTCAAGAGACCCAGTACTTC.

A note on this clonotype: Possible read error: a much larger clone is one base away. CDR3 nucleotide sequence: TGTGCCAGCAGTCCCGGACAGGGGAACTACAATGAGCAGTACTTC. Translation gives CASSPGQGNYNEQYF. V is TRBV12-3 or TRBV12-4 and J is TRBJ2-5, with 9 bases aligning to TRBD1. With 5 bases clipped from V and 11 bases from J, the junction kept 15 bases outside the gene matches. The length of the CDR3 is 15 residues.

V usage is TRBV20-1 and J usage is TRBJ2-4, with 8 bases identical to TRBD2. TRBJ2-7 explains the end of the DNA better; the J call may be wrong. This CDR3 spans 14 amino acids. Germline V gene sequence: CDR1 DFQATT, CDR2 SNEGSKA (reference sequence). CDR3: CSARDRAGVYEQYF. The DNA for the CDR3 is TGCAGTGCTAGAGATCGAGCGGGAGTTTACGAGCAGTACTTC.